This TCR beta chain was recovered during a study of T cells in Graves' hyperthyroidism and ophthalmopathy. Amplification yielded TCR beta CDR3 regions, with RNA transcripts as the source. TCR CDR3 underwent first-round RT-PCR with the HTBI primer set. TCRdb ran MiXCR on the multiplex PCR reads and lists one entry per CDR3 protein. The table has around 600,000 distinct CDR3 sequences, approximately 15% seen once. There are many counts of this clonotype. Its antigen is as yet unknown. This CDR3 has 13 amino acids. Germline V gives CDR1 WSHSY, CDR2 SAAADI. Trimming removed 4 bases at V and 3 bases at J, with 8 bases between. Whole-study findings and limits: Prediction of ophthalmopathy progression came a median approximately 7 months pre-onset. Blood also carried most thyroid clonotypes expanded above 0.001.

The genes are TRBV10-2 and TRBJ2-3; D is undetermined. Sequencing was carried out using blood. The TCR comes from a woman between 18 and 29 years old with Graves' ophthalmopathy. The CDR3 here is CASSGGMTDTQYF. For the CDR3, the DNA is TGCGCCAGCAGTGGTGGGATGACAGATACGCAGTATTTT.